Listed here are 19 T cell receptor beta chains from one sample, sequenced in a study of cytomegalovirus exposure and HLA in healthy donors. PCR employed 60 Vbeta and 13 Jbeta primers. Sequencing used immunoSEQ multiplex PCR; TCRdb keeps in-frame clones, though not all of them. The sample comprises about 61,000 clones, more than 70% of which are singletons, and approximately 1.6% rests with the top ten. The sample was PBMCs. Source of these receptors: a man younger than 40 in good health and CMV-seropositive.

As concerns this clone: Since no conserved phenylalanine or tryptophan closes the CDR3, a read error is the likely cause. CDR3 loop: CASSPDRSYGYTL. The CDR3 nucleotides read TGTGCCAGCTCCCCCGACAGGAGCTATGGCTACACCCTC. The chain employs TRBV18 and TRBJ1-2; possible D gene TRBD1, 6 bases. Germline CDR1 reads KGHSH; CDR2 reads LQKENI. CDR3 length: 13 amino acids. Trimming removed 6 bases from V and 4 bases from J, with 12 bases in between.

The V and J genes are TRBV14 and TRBJ2-3; TRBD1 might be the D (6 bases). Germline CDR1 SGHDN, CDR2 FVKESK. Trimming took 4 bases from V and 3 from J, leaving 26 bases between them. The CDR3 consists of 19 residues. CDR3 sequence: CASSRLRQDNVGSTDTQYF. The CDR3 DNA sequence: TGTGCCAGCAGCCGGCTTCGACAGGACAATGTGGGGTCTACAGATACGCAGTATTTT.

The chain links TRBV21-1 to TRBJ2-7; the DNA was not compared with TRBD1, the D call given in the table. TRBV21-1 constitutes a pseudogene. This CDR3 has 15 residues. CDR3 nucleotides: TGTGCCAGCAGCAAAACCCAGGGGTTAAGCTACGAGCAGTACTTC. Its protein is CASSKTQGLSYEQYF.

This clone is a singleton in its sample. The CDR3 is CASSPRGSGDREQFF. The CDR3, as DNA: TGTGCCAGCTCACCAAGAGGTTCGGGGGATCGAGAGCAGTTCTTC. This chain connects TRBV18 to TRBJ2-1; D is possibly TRBD2 (6 bases). V gave up 2 bases and J gave up 10 bases, with 18 bases separating them. The CDR3 consists of 15 residues. Germline-derived CDR1 and CDR2 are KGHSH and LQKENI. Supplemented by reference TRBV18 and TRBJ2-1, the full variable domain reads NAGVMQNPRHLVRRRGQEARLRCSPMKGHSHVYWYRQLPEEGLKFMVYLQKENIIDESGMPKERFSAEFPKEGPSILRIQQVVRGDSAAYFCASSPRGSGDREQFFGPGTRLTVL.

The rearrangement links TRBV5-1 to TRBJ2-2, with D possibly matching TRBD1 (6 bases). This CDR3 comprises 14 residues. The V end lost 1 base, the J end lost 4 bases, and 8 bases lay between the germline ends. Germline assignment: CDR1 SGHRS and CDR2 YFSETQ. CDR3 DNA: TGCGCCAGCAGCTTGACAGGGAGCACCGGGGAGCTGTTTTTT. Encoded protein: CASSLTGSTGELFF.

The genes are TRBV27 and TRBJ1-3; TRBD1 agrees at 9 bases. CDR1 and CDR2 (germline): MNHEY, SMNVEV (reference sequence). With V trimmed by 6 bases and J by 2 bases, 8 bases remained unmatched. The CDR3 covers 16 residues. In DNA, the CDR3 is TGTGCCAGCAGACGGAGCGGACAGGGGACTGGAAACACCATATATTTT. It is translated as CASRRSGQGTGNTIYF.

The chain recombines TRBV7-8 with TRBJ2-5; D is perhaps TRBD2 (5 bases). This CDR3 is 15 amino acids long. CDR1 is SGHVS, CDR2 FQNEAQ, per germline. V was clipped by 5 bases and J by 1 base, with 14 bases between them. DNA for the CDR3: TGTGCCAGCAGCATGAGGGCGTATCGCCAAGAGACCCAGTACTTC. Residues: CASSMRAYRQETQYF.

This clone was seen just once. The V and J genes are TRBV30 and TRBJ1-2; tentatively, D is TRBD1 (6 bases). Deletions cut 0 bases from V and 5 bases from J, with 10 bases between. Germline V gene data show CDR1 as GTSNPN and CDR2 as SVGIG (reference sequence). The CDR3 has 13 residues. Written as DNA, the CDR3 is TGTGCCTGGAGTGTAACCAGGGGATATGGCTACACCTTC. Protein product: CAWSVTRGYGYTF.

The chain combines TRBV10-2 with TRBJ1-5; 8 positions match TRBD1. V shed 6 bases, J shed 4 bases, and the junction held 5 bases outside the gene matches. CDR1 WSHSY and CDR2 SAAADI come from the germline V gene. This CDR3 contains 14 residues. Written as DNA, the CDR3 is TGCGCCAGCAGAGAGGGACAGGTGAATCAGCCCCAGCATTTT. It translates to CASREGQVNQPQHF.

The rearrangement uses TRBV5-1 and TRBJ2-1; D may be TRBD2 (5 bases). Between the trimmed V and J ends, which lost 0 bases and 2 bases, there was a span of 12 bases. CDR1 and CDR2 (germline): SGHRS, YFSETQ. The CDR3 totals 16 residues. The CDR3 DNA sequence: TGCGCCAGCAGCTTGGCCCCGGACTCAACCTACAATGAGCAGTTCTTC. Translated: CASSLAPDSTYNEQFF.

V usage is TRBV19 and J usage is TRBJ2-3; D is uncertain. This CDR3 region has 14 residues. The V end was cut by 5 bases, the J end by 0 bases, with 9 bases between. Per the germline V gene, CDR1 is LNHDA and CDR2 is SQIVND (reference sequence). The CDR3 sequence: CASSLGQSTDTQYF. CDR3 coding DNA: TGTGCCAGTAGTTTGGGCCAGAGCACAGATACGCAGTATTTT.

J is TRBJ1-4 and V is TRBV28; weak D call: TRBD1 (5 bases). The germline gives CDR1 MDHEN, CDR2 SYDVKM. V was cut by 11 bases and J by 1 base, with 17 bases left in between. The CDR3 spans 15 residues. The CDR3 is CAGTFGGGTNEKLFF. The CDR3 DNA follows: TGTGCCGGCACCTTCGGGGGGGGAACTAATGAAAAACTGTTTTTT.

V and J are TRBV5-1 and TRBJ2-1; 10 nucleotides line up with TRBD2. V was clipped by 1 base and J by 6 bases; unmatched bases: 4. The germline V gene has CDR1 SGHRS and CDR2 YFSETQ. The CDR3 totals 15 residues. CDR3 region: CASSLSLAGTNEQFF. CDR3 nucleotide sequence: TGCGCCAGCAGCTTGTCACTAGCGGGAACCAATGAGCAGTTCTTC.

This chain links TRBV28 with TRBJ2-3, with D perhaps matching TRBD2 (5 bases). The CDR3 spans 12 residues. In germline, CDR1 is MDHEN, CDR2 SYDVKM. V was cut by 8 bases and J by 4 bases, with 10 bases left in between. The DNA of the CDR3 is TGTGCCAGCGACCTCGGGGCAGATACGCAGTATTTT. Translation: CASDLGADTQYF.

The chain links TRBV30 to TRBJ1-2; 11 bases match TRBD1. The CDR3 is 13 amino acids. V trimming: 3 bases; J trimming: 8 bases; junction bases outside the gene matches: 5. The V gene's germline CDR1 is GTSNPN and CDR2 SVGIG (reference sequence). The CDR3 loop is CAWRGQGARGYTF. The CDR3 nucleotides read TGTGCCTGGAGAGGACAGGGGGCGAGGGGCTACACCTTC.

V usage is TRBV6-6 and J usage is TRBJ1-1; TRBD1 agrees at 8 bases. CDR3 length equals 14 residues. Looked up from germline, CDR1 is MNHNY and CDR2 is SVGAGI (reference sequence). Trimming at V came to 6 bases and at J to 4 bases, leaving 7 bases not matched to a gene. For the CDR3, the DNA is TGTGCCAGCAGACCAACAGGGGGTAGCACTGAAGCTTTCTTT. Residues: CASRPTGGSTEAFF.

This clone is a singleton in its sample. The chain has TRBV19 and TRBJ2-5; TRBD2 agrees at 11 bases. V trimming: 5 bases; J trimming: 3 bases; junction bases outside the gene matches: 11. This CDR3 contains 17 residues. CDR1 and CDR2 from the germline V gene are LNHDA and SQIVND (reference sequence). This CDR3 reads CASSRISGRGLKETQYF. CDR3 coding DNA: TGTGCCAGTAGTCGAATTAGCGGGAGGGGCCTTAAAGAGACCCAGTACTTC.

The J gene is TRBJ2-3, the V gene TRBV27; 7 bases map to TRBD2. The trim removed 6 bases at V and 2 bases at J, leaving 5 bases unmatched. Germline CDR1 reads MNHEY; CDR2 reads SMNVEV (reference sequence). The CDR3 is made up of 14 amino acids. The chain's CDR3 is CASRPLALTDTQYF. CDR3 nucleotide sequence: TGTGCCAGCAGACCACTAGCGCTCACAGATACGCAGTATTTT.

The chain uses TRBV28 and TRBJ1-1; no clear D gene. The V gene lost 5 bases and the J gene lost 0 bases, with 7 bases spanning the gap. The germline CDR1 and CDR2 sequences are MDHEN and SYDVKM. The CDR3 has 13 residues. The CDR3 region is CASSPIMNTEAFF. The CDR3 DNA is TGTGCCAGCAGTCCTATCATGAACACTGAAGCTTTCTTT.